Presented here are 4 T cell receptor beta chains from one specimen sequenced in a study of blood T cell repertoires in COVID-19. Clones were sequenced by immunoSEQ multiplex PCR, and TCRdb holds only the in-frame ones, with some missing. The sample yields approximately 88,000 clones, roughly 87% seen once. The sequenced sample consisted of peripheral blood. These TCRs come from a male donor with acute or convalescent COVID-19.

This chain uses TRBV7-9 with TRBJ1-1, with 7 bases fitting TRBD1. Germline V gene lookup returns CDR1 SEHNR and CDR2 FQNEAQ (reference sequence). V dropped 5 bases and J dropped 3; count of bases not matched to a gene: 3. CDR3 length equals 13 residues. In DNA, the CDR3 is TGTGCCAGCAGCCTACAGGGGCACACTGAAGCTTTCTTT. It codes for CASSLQGHTEAFF.

The chain joins TRBV5-5 to TRBJ2-5; 8 bases map to TRBD2. The V gene end was trimmed by 3 bases and the J gene end by 5 bases; junction bases not matched to a gene: 6. Germline CDR1 reads SGHKS; CDR2 reads YYEKEE (reference sequence). The CDR3 spans 14 residues. The CDR3 DNA reads TGTGCCAGCAGCTCCGGGACTAGTTTCGAGACCCAGTACTTC. This translates into CASSSGTSFETQYF.

The DNA of the CDR3 is TGTGCCAGCTCACCACCGGCAGGGGGCAGGGGTGAAAAACTGTTTTTT. Protein: CASSPPAGGRGEKLFF. V is TRBV18 and J is TRBJ1-4, with 8 positions matching TRBD1. Trimming at V came to 0 bases and at J to 7 bases, leaving 7 bases not matched to a gene. The CDR3 has 16 residues. CDR1 and CDR2 from the germline V gene are KGHSH and LQKENI.

The J gene is TRBJ2-1, the V gene TRBV4-2; 7 bases agree with TRBD1. Looked up from germline, CDR1 is LGHNA and CDR2 is YNFKEQ. This CDR3 is 15 amino acids long. The J segment lost 1 base and the V segment lost 4 bases, leaving 4 bases of the junction unmatched. For the CDR3, the DNA is TGTGCCAGCAGCCCAGGGACAGCTTCCTACAATGAGCAGTTCTTC. It encodes CASSPGTASYNEQFF.